The 28 T cell receptor beta chains given below trace back to one sample, sequenced in a study of siplizumab effects on memory and regulatory T cells. The data were produced by immunoSEQ multiplex PCR, yet TCRdb's version contains in-frame clones alone and is incomplete. The sample carries some 100,000 clones, roughly 96% recorded once. Sequencing was performed on naive CD4+ T cells sorted from blood. These receptors all come from a human donor in good health.

V and J are TRBV6-5 and TRBJ2-5, with D hard to call. V lost 2 bases, J lost 4 bases, and 8 bases lay in between. The CDR3 is made up of 13 amino acids. From germline, CDR1 is MNHEY and CDR2 SVGAGI. CDR3 protein: CASSYEARETQYF. CDR3 DNA: TGTGCCAGCAGTTACGAGGCCCGAGAGACCCAGTACTTC.

This clone was observed a single time. This chain joins TRBV28 and TRBJ2-3; 9 nucleotides line up with TRBD2. The CDR3 is 14 amino acids. Germline-derived CDR1 and CDR2 are MDHEN and SYDVKM. With 5 bases clipped from V and 7 bases from J, the junction kept 7 bases outside the gene matches. The CDR3 sequence: CASSPSGGLNTQYF. CDR3 nucleotide sequence: TGTGCCAGCAGTCCCAGCGGGGGGTTGAATACGCAGTATTTT.

The DNA for the CDR3 is TGTGCCAGCAGCTTTAACAGGGGAGGGGATACGCAGTATTTT. It translates to CASSFNRGGDTQYF. The V gene is TRBV7-2, the J gene TRBJ2-3; D tentatively fits TRBD1 or TRBD2 (7 bases each). The germline V gene has CDR1 SGHTA and CDR2 FQGNSA. With 3 bases removed from V and 6 bases from J, the gap between germline ends came to 13 bases. The CDR3 runs to 14 residues.

The J gene is TRBJ2-5, the V gene TRBV5-1; D possibly uses TRBD1 or TRBD2 (5 bases each). Germline loops: CDR1 SGHRS, CDR2 YFSETQ. This CDR3 is 14 amino acids long. Trimming removed 4 bases at V and 1 base at J, with 11 bases between. CDR3 loop: CASSIGTVQETQYF. Here the CDR3 DNA reads TGCGCCAGCAGCATAGGGACGGTCCAAGAGACCCAGTACTTC.

This chain links TRBV29-1 with TRBJ2-3, with unresolved D. V lost 6 bases, J lost 0 bases, and 4 bases lay in between. Germline V gene lookup returns CDR1 SQVTM and CDR2 ANQGSEA. This CDR3 comprises 11 residues. DNA for the CDR3: TGCAGCGTCGGAAGCACAGATACGCAGTATTTT. This sequence encodes CSVGSTDTQYF.

The rearrangement links TRBV4-2 to TRBJ1-2; D unclear. The CDR3 runs to 16 residues. CDR1 and CDR2 from the germline V gene are LGHNA and YNFKEQ. V lost 0 bases and J 0 bases, leaving 11 bases between the germline ends. The CDR3 DNA sequence: TGTGCCAGCAGCCAAGACGGGATAGAAGCTAACTATGGCTACACCTTC. Protein sequence: CASSQDGIEANYGYTF.

This clone has a handful of counts. This chain uses TRBV5-1 with TRBJ1-1; no reliable D call. The V gene lost 1 base and the J gene lost 2 bases, with 6 bases spanning the gap. In germline, CDR1 is SGHRS, CDR2 YFSETQ. The CDR3 sequence is 13 residues long. This CDR3 reads CASSLTTNTEAFF. The DNA for the CDR3 is TGCGCCAGCAGCTTGACTACTAACACTGAAGCTTTCTTT.

This chain connects TRBV10-3 to TRBJ1-5; 9 bases agree with TRBD1. The CDR3 covers 16 residues. CDR1 is ENHRY, CDR2 SYGVKD, per germline. The ends lost 0 bases at V and 3 bases at J; junction bases unmatched: 3. CDR3 coding DNA: TGTGCCATCAGTGAGTCTGGGACAGGGAACAATCAGCCCCAGCATTTT. It translates to CAISESGTGNNQPQHF.

The rearrangement links TRBV18 to TRBJ1-1, with a possible D match to TRBD1 (6 bases). The CDR3 has 14 amino acids. Germline CDR1 is KGHSH and CDR2 is LQKENI. Trimming pared 2 bases from V and 4 bases from J, leaving 11 bases between. This CDR3 is CASSPKQGGTEAFF. CDR3 bases: TGTGCCAGCTCACCAAAACAGGGCGGCACTGAAGCTTTCTTT.

The rearrangement links TRBV19 to TRBJ1-1; D gene unclear. CDR1 is LNHDA and CDR2 is SQIVND in the germline V gene (reference sequence). This CDR3 has 15 amino acids. V dropped 3 bases and J dropped 1 base, with 12 bases sitting between them. For the CDR3, the DNA is TGTGCCAGTAGTATCGGTGGGCTGAGGAACACTGAAGCTTTCTTT. It codes for CASSIGGLRNTEAFF. The full variable domain, with the rest looked up from reference TRBV19 and TRBJ1-1, is DGGITQSPKYLFRKEGQNVTLSCEQNLNHDAMYWYRQDPGQGLRLIYYSQIVNDFQKGDIAEGYSVSREKKESFPLTVTSAQKNPTAFYLCASSIGGLRNTEAFFGQGTRLTVV.

The chain recombines TRBV9 with TRBJ1-2; no clear D gene. This CDR3 region has 12 residues. V gave up 0 bases and J gave up 4 bases, with 4 bases separating them. The germline V gene encodes CDR1 SGDLS and CDR2 YYNGEE. The CDR3 spells CASSVGPYGYTF. The CDR3 DNA sequence: TGTGCCAGCAGCGTAGGGCCCTATGGCTACACCTTC.

This chain connects TRBV9 to TRBJ2-2; tentative D call: TRBD2 (6 bases). CDR1 SGDLS and CDR2 YYNGEE come from the germline V gene. The V gene lost 7 bases and the J gene lost 3 bases, with 13 bases spanning the gap. CDR3 size: 14 residues. CDR3 DNA: TGTGCCAGCCTCGGGGGTGTGGACACCGGGGAGCTGTTTTTT. Translating gives CASLGGVDTGELFF. Together with reference TRBV9 and TRBJ2-2, the CDR3 gives the full variable domain: DSGVTQTPKHLITATGQRVTLRCSPRSGDLSVYWYQQSLDQGLQFLIQYYNGEERAKGNILERFSAQQFPDLHSELNLSSLELGDSALYFCASLGGVDTGELFFGEGSRLTVL.

This chain uses TRBV6-5 with TRBJ1-1, with TRBD1 matching 7 bases. CDR3 length equals 13 residues. CDR1 is MNHEY, CDR2 SVGAGI, per germline. The ends lost 2 bases at V and 8 bases at J; junction bases unmatched: 5. The CDR3, as DNA: TGTGCCAGCAGTTACCACAGGGGTGCCGAAGCTTTCTTT. The encoded protein is CASSYHRGAEAFF.

The V call is TRBV19, the J call TRBJ2-5; D is uncertain. Trimming took 4 bases from V and 5 from J, leaving 8 bases between them. The CDR3 length is 12 residues. Looked up from germline, CDR1 is LNHDA and CDR2 is SQIVND (reference sequence). The DNA of the CDR3 is TGTGCCAGTAGTAATGGGTGGGAGACCCAGTACTTC. Translation: CASSNGWETQYF.

V is TRBV7-9 and J is TRBJ2-7, with D unclear. V was pared by 5 bases and J by 4 bases, with 6 bases between. The CDR3 is 11 amino acids. Germline CDR1 SEHNR, CDR2 FQNEAQ (reference sequence). In DNA form, the CDR3 reads TGTGCCAGCAGCCCGATATACGAGCAGTACTTC. Translating it yields CASSPIYEQYF.

This clone was found once. The V and J genes are TRBV4-2 and TRBJ2-5; the D gene is possibly TRBD1 (6 bases). V was shortened by 4 bases and J by 5 bases, with 20 bases between the two germline ends. CDR1 is LGHNA, CDR2 YNFKEQ, per germline. The CDR3 runs 16 residues. The CDR3 nucleotides read TGTGCCAGCAGCCTTGGTGGGGGCGGGCCCGGGGAGACCCAGTACTTC. Translating it yields CASSLGGGGPGETQYF.

This chain links TRBV6-6 with TRBJ1-2; 7 nucleotides line up with TRBD1. The CDR3 sequence is 14 residues long. Trimming removed 2 bases from V and 2 bases from J; junction bases left unmatched: 2. CDR1 MNHNY and CDR2 SVGAGI come from the germline V gene (reference sequence). The CDR3 protein is CASSYTRGNYGYTF. For the CDR3, the DNA is TGTGCCAGCAGTTACACCAGGGGGAACTATGGCTACACCTTC.

The chain carries TRBV5-5 and TRBJ1-2; the match to TRBD1 covers 12 bases. The CDR3 is 15 amino acids. The V gene's germline CDR1 is SGHKS and CDR2 YYEKEE (reference sequence). The junction had 7 bases not matched to a gene; V was cut back by 3 bases and J by 7 bases. Here the CDR3 reads CASSSPGQGALGYTF. CDR3 coding DNA: TGTGCCAGCAGCTCCCCGGGACAGGGGGCGCTTGGCTACACCTTC.

The chain carries TRBV5-5 and TRBJ2-5, with 10 bases identical to TRBD2. The CDR3 has 16 residues. V was clipped by 0 bases and J by 5 bases; unmatched bases: 7. Germline lookup yields CDR1 SGHKS and CDR2 YYEKEE (reference sequence). Here the CDR3 reads CASSLGLAGSLETQYF. The CDR3 nucleotides read TGTGCCAGCAGCTTGGGACTAGCGGGCTCATTGGAGACCCAGTACTTC.

J is TRBJ1-1 and V is TRBV6-5; D gene unclear. The CDR3 is made up of 14 amino acids. The germline gives CDR1 MNHEY, CDR2 SVGAGI. Trimming removed 4 bases from V and 0 bases from J, with 9 bases in between. Written as DNA, the CDR3 is TGTGCCAGCAGTTCCGAGGGCCTGAACACTGAAGCTTTCTTT. Translating it yields CASSSEGLNTEAFF.

The chain carries TRBV7-6 and TRBJ2-1, with D uncertain. Germline lookup yields CDR1 SGHVS and CDR2 FNYEAQ. This CDR3 spans 13 amino acids. The germline V and J ends were trimmed by 4 bases and 6 bases, with 10 bases remaining between them. The CDR3 DNA sequence: TGTGCCAGCAGCTCCCCCGGCACCAATGAGCAGTTCTTC. This encodes CASSSPGTNEQFF.

J is TRBJ2-1 and V is TRBV7-3; TRBD1 is a possible D gene (6 bases). The germline V gene encodes CDR1 SGHTA and CDR2 FQGTGA. The CDR3 is 16 residues long. Between the trimmed V and J ends, which lost 4 bases and 4 bases, there was a span of 17 bases. The CDR3 is CASSSNTGLPYNEQFF. For the CDR3, the DNA is TGTGCCAGCAGCTCCAACACAGGGTTGCCATACAATGAGCAGTTCTTC.

This rearrangement joins TRBV15 to TRBJ2-1; D uncertain. The CDR3 covers 14 residues. V dropped 6 bases and J dropped 9 bases, with 18 bases sitting between them. CDR1 LNHNV and CDR2 YYDKDF come from the germline V gene (reference sequence). CDR3 sequence (DNA): TGTGCCACCAGGGTCGGGCAGGATGGAAGTGAGCAGTTCTTC. This sequence encodes CATRVGQDGSEQFF.

The chain recombines TRBV6-6 with TRBJ1-3; TRBD1 is a possible D gene (6 bases). V was clipped by 5 bases and J by 0 bases, with 8 bases between them. This CDR3 region has 14 residues. Germline V gives CDR1 MNHNY, CDR2 SVGAGI (reference sequence). The DNA for the CDR3 is TGTGCCAGCAGTGGGACAAGCTCTGGAAACACCATATATTTT. This codes for CASSGTSSGNTIYF.

V is TRBV6-5 and J is TRBJ1-5, with 9 bases fitting TRBD1. Germline CDR1 reads MNHEY; CDR2 reads SVGAGI. V shed 6 bases and J 4 bases; nucleotides not matched to a gene: 4. The CDR3 extends over 14 amino acids. The CDR3 loop reads CASRTGQGNQPQHF. CDR3 nucleotide sequence: TGTGCCAGCAGAACGGGACAGGGAAATCAGCCCCAGCATTTT.

V is TRBV6-5 and J is TRBJ1-2; 8 positions agree with TRBD1. Germline CDR1 reads MNHEY; CDR2 reads SVGAGI. The CDR3 sequence is 13 residues long. The trim removed 6 bases at V and 4 bases at J, leaving 4 bases unmatched. CDR3 bases: TGTGCCAGCAGAGCAGGGGGCACCTATGGCTACACCTTC. Translation gives CASRAGGTYGYTF.

The V and J genes are TRBV5-1 and TRBJ2-7; 8 bases fit TRBD1. V lost 0 bases and J lost 3; bases outside the gene matches: 2. Germline V lookup: CDR1 SGHRS, CDR2 YFSETQ. This CDR3 comprises 14 residues. The chain's CDR3 is CASSLEGQGYEQYF. In nucleotides, the CDR3 is TGCGCCAGCAGCTTGGAAGGACAGGGCTACGAGCAGTACTTC.

V is TRBV5-1 and J is TRBJ1-1, with D possibly matching TRBD1 (5 bases). Trimming took off 0 bases at V and 1 base at J, with 10 bases between the two ends. CDR1 and CDR2 from the germline V gene are SGHRS and YFSETQ. CDR3 size: 15 residues. CDR3 sequence (DNA): TGCGCCAGCAGCTTGGTCGGGGCAGGGAACACTGAAGCTTTCTTT. Translation: CASSLVGAGNTEAFF. Full variable domain (rest looked up from reference TRBV5-1 and TRBJ1-1): KAGVTQTPRYLIKTRGQQVTLSCSPISGHRSVSWYQQTPGQGLQFLFEYFSETQRNKGNFPGRFSGRQFSNSRSEMNVSTLELGDSALYLCASSLVGAGNTEAFFGQGTRLTVV.